Described below is a single TCR beta chain sequence and its context. Its antigen remains unidentified. A quantitative 5'-RACE method, one with molecular barcodes, was used to make TCR beta libraries. TCRdb used MiXCR to reprocess the 5' RACE reads, holding one entry per CDR3 protein. The sample contains a few hundred thousand distinct CDR3 sequences, around 21% of which appear only once. This sample is part of a study of CD8 T cells in ankylosing spondylitis. Whole-study findings and limits: Peripheral blood samples showed relatively rare disease-linked clones, and these clones were CD8+.

In germline, CDR1 is LNHDA, CDR2 SQIVND (reference sequence). CDR3 size: 15 residues. V lost 8 bases and J lost 0, with 14 bases in between. This rearrangement joins TRBV19 to TRBJ2-1, with a tentative D call TRBD2 (5 bases). Material: blood, either unsorted or a sorted T cell fraction (not recorded which). The receptor comes from a female donor with ankylosing spondylitis or in good health (not recorded which). CDR3 residues: CASGPEGSSYNEQFF. The DNA of the CDR3 is TGTGCCAGTGGACCCGAGGGTAGCTCCTACAATGAGCAGTTCTTC.